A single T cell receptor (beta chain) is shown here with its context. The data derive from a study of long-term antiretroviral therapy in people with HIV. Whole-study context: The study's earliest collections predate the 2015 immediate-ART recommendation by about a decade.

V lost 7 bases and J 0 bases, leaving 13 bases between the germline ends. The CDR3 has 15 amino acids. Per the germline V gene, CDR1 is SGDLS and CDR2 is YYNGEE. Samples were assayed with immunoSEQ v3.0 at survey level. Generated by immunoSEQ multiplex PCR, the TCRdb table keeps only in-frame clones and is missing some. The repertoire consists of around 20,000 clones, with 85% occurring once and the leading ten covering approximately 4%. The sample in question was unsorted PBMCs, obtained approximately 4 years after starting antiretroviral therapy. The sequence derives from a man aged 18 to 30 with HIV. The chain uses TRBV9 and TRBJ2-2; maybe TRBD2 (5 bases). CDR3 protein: CASGGPGTNTGELFF. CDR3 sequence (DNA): TGTGCCAGCGGTGGTCCGGGGACGAACACCGGGGAGCTGTTTTTT.